This entry concerns a single T cell receptor beta chain. Its target is not known. Reverse transcription of roughly 0.5 to 1 ug RNA was carried out with random hexamers. Amplification of TCR beta CDR3 was carried out by immunoSEQ multiplex PCR, which covered 54 Vbeta and 13 Jbeta segments. TCRdb redid the calling of the immunoSEQ multiplex PCR reads with MiXCR, one entry per CDR3 protein. The table records 120,000 or so distinct CDR3 sequences, approximately 94% of them present only once. The germline V and J ends were trimmed by 5 bases and 2 bases, with 9 bases remaining between them. Per germline, CDR1 MDHEN and CDR2 SYDVKM. The CDR3 covers 13 residues. This sample stems from a study of CD8 T cells in Susac syndrome. Whole-study findings and limits: The TCR sequencing and HLA analysis in the study involved a relatively small number of individuals, as the study acknowledged.

The sequence was collected from a human donor in good health. This chain connects TRBV28 to TRBJ1-2; no reliable D call. Material: CD4+ T cells from PBMCs. The CDR3 DNA reads as TGTGCCAGCAGTCCCCTCTCAAACTATGGCTACACCTTC. The encoded protein is CASSPLSNYGYTF.